This T cell receptor (beta chain) was observed in a study of cytomegalovirus exposure and HLA in healthy donors. Germline V gives CDR1 MGHRA, CDR2 YSYEKL. Trimming cost V 1 base and J 3 bases; bases outside gene matches: 1. This CDR3 is 14 amino acids long. Here immunoSEQ multiplex PCR was the method, and the copy in TCRdb shows in-frame clones only, minus some. The sample yields about 120,000 clones, roughly 95% seen once. This clonotype was sampled from a man aged 18 to 29 in good health and CMV-seronegative. The chain uses TRBV4-1 and TRBJ2-7; 9 nucleotides align to TRBD2. Sequenced input: PBMCs. CDR3 in DNA: TGCGCCAGCAGCCAAGGACTAGCGGACTACGAGCAGTACTTC. Protein product: CASSQGLADYEQYF.